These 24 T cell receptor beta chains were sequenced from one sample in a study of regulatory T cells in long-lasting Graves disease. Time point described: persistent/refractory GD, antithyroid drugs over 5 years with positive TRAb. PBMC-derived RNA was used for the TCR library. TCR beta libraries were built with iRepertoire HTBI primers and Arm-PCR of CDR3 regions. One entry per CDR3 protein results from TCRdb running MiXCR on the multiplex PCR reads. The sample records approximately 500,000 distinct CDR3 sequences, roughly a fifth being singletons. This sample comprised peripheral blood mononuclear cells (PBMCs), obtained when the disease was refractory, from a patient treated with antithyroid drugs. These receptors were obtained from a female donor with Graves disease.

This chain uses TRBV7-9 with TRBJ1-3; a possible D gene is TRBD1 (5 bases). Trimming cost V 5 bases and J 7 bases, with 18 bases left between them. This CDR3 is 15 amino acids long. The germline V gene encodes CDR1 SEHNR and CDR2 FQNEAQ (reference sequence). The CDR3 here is CASSPAGTPVNTIYF. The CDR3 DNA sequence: TGTGCCAGCAGCCCTGCCGGGACTCCTGTTAACACCATATATTTT.

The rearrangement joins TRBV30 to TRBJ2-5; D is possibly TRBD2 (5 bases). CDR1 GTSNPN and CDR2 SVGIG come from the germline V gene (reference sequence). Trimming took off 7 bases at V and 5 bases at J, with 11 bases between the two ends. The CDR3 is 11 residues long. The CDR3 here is CASDPGETQYF. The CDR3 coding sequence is TGTGCCTCTGATCCGGGGGAGACCCAGTACTTC. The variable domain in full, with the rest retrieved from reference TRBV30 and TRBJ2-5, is SQTIHQWPATLVQPVGSPLSLECTVEGTSNPNLYWYRQAAGRGLQLLFYSVGIGQISSEVPQNLSASRPQDRQFILSSKKLLLSDSGFYLCASDPGETQYFGPGTRLLVL.

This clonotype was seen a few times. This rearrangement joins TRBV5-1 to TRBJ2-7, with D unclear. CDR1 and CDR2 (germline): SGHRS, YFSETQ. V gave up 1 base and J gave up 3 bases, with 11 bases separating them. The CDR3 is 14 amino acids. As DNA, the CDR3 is TGCGCCAGCAGCTTGAAGGTTGGGGACTACGAGCAGTACTTC. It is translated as CASSLKVGDYEQYF. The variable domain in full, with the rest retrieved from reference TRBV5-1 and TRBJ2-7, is KAGVTQTPRYLIKTRGQQVTLSCSPISGHRSVSWYQQTPGQGLQFLFEYFSETQRNKGNFPGRFSGRQFSNSRSEMNVSTLELGDSALYLCASSLKVGDYEQYFGPGTRLTVT.

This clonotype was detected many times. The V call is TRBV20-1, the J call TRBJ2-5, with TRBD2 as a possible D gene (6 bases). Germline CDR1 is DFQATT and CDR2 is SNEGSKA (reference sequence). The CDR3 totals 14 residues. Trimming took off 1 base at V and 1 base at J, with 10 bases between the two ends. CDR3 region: CSARVVSGQETQYF. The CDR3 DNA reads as TGCAGTGCTAGAGTTGTTAGCGGCCAAGAGACCCAGTACTTC.

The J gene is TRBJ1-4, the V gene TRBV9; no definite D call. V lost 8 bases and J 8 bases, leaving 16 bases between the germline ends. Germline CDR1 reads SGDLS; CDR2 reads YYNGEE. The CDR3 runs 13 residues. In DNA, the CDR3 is TGTGCCAGTTTGAACGCCTTGTGGGAAAAACTGTTTTTT. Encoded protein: CASLNALWEKLFF. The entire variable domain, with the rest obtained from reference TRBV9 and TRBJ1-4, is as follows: DSGVTQTPKHLITATGQRVTLRCSPRSGDLSVYWYQQSLDQGLQFLIQYYNGEERAKGNILERFSAQQFPDLHSELNLSSLELGDSALYFCASLNALWEKLFFGSGTQLSVL.

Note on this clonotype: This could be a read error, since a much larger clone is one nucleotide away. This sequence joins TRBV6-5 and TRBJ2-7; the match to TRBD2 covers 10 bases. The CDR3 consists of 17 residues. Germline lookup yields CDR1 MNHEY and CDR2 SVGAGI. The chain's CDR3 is CASGYNERGGSPYEQYF. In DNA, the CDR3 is TGTGCCAGCGGTTATAACGAGCGGGGGGGCAGCCCCTACGAGCAGTACTTC.

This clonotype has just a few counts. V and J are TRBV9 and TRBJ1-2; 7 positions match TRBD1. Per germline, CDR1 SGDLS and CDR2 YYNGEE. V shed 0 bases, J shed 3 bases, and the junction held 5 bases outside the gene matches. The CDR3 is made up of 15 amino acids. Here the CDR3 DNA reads TGTGCCAGCAGCGTAGACGGGACAGCCTACTATGGCTACACCTTC. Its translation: CASSVDGTAYYGYTF.

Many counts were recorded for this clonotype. Written as DNA, the CDR3 is TGTGCCAGCAGTTTCGAGATGAACACTGAAGCTTTCTTT. Amino acids: CASSFEMNTEAFF. The chain employs TRBV28 and TRBJ1-1; D call uncertain. Germline loops: CDR1 MDHEN, CDR2 SYDVKM. V gave up 3 bases and J gave up 0 bases, with 5 bases separating them. The CDR3 extends over 13 amino acids.

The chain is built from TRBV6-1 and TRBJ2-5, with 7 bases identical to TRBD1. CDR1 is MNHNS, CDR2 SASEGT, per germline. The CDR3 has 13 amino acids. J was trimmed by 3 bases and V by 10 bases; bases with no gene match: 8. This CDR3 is CATMDRRKETQYF. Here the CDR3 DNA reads TGTGCCACTATGGACAGGCGAAAAGAGACCCAGTACTTC.

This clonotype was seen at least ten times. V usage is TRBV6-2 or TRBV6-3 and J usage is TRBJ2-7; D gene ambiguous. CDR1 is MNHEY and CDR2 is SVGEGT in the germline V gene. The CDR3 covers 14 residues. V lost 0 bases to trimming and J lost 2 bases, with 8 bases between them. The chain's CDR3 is CASSYSGIPYEQYF. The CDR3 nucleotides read TGTGCCAGCAGTTACTCAGGGATTCCCTACGAGCAGTACTTC.

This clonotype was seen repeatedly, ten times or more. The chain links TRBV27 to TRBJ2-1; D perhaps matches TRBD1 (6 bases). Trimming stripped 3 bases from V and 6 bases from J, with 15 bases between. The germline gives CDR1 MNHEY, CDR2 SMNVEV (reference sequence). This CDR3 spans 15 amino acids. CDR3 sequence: CASSLGRVRGNEQFF. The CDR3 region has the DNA TGTGCCAGCAGTTTGGGGCGGGTCAGGGGCAATGAGCAGTTCTTC.

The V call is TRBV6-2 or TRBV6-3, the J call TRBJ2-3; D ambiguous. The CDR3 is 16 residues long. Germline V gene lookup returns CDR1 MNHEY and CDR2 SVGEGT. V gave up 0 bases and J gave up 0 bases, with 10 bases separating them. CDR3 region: CASSYSRRTSTDTQYF. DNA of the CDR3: TGTGCCAGCAGTTACTCGAGACGAACTAGCACAGATACGCAGTATTTT.

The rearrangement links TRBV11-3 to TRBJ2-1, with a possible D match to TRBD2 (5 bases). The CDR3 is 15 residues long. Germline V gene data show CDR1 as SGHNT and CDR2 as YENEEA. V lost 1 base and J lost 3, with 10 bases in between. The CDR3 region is CASSLGSSLYNEQFF. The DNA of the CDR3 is TGTGCCAGCAGCTTAGGTTCTAGCCTCTACAATGAGCAGTTCTTC.

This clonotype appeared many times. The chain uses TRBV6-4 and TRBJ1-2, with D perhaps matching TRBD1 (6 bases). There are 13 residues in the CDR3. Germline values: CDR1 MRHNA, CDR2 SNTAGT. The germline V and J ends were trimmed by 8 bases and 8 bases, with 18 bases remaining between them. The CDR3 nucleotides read TGTGCCAGCTATACTTCGACAGGAGACGGCTACACCTTC. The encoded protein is CASYTSTGDGYTF.

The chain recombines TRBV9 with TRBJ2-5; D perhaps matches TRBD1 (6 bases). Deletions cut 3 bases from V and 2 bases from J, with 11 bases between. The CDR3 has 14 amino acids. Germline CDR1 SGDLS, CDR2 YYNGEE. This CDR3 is CASSESGQQETQYF. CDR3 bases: TGTGCCAGCAGCGAATCTGGACAGCAAGAGACCCAGTACTTC. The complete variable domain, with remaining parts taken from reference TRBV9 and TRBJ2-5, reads DSGVTQTPKHLITATGQRVTLRCSPRSGDLSVYWYQQSLDQGLQFLIQYYNGEERAKGNILERFSAQQFPDLHSELNLSSLELGDSALYFCASSESGQQETQYFGPGTRLLVL.

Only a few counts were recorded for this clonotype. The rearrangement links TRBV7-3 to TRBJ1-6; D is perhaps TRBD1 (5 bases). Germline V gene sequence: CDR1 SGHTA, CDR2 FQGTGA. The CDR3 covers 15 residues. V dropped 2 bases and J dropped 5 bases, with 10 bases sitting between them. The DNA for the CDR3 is TGTGCCAGCAGCTTAGAGACAGAAGATAATTCACCCCTCCACTTT. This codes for CASSLETEDNSPLHF.

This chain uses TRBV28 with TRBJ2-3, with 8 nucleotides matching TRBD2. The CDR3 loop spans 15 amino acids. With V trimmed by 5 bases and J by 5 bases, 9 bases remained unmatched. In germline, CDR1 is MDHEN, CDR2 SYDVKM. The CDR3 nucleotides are TGTGCCAGCAGTGAAGCGGGAGTGTACGGAGATACGCAGTATTTT. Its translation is CASSEAGVYGDTQYF. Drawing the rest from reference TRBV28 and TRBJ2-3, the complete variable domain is DVKVTQSSRYLVKRTGEKVFLECVQDMDHENMFWYRQDPGLGLRLIYFSYDVKMKEKGDIPEGYSVSREKKERFSLILESASTNQTSMYLCASSEAGVYGDTQYFGPGTRLTVL.

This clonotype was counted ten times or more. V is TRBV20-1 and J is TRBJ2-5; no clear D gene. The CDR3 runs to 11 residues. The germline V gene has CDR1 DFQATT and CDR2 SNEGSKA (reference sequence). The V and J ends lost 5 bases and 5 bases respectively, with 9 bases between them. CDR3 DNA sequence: TGCAGTGCTGTTCGAAGGGAGACCCAGTACTTC. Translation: CSAVRRETQYF.

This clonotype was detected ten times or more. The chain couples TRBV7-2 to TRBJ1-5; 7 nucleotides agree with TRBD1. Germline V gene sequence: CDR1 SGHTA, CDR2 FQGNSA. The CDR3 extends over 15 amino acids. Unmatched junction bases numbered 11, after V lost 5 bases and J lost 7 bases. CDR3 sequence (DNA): TGTGCCAGCAGCCTCGGAAGACAGGGAGGCCAGCCCCAGCATTTT. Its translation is CASSLGRQGGQPQHF.

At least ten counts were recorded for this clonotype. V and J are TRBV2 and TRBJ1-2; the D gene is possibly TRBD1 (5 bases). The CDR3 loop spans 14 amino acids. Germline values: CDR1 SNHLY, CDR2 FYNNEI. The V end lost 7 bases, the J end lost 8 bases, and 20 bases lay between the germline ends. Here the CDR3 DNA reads TGTGCCAGCAAGAGGGGCTACCTCTTATGGGGCTACACCTTC. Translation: CASKRGYLLWGYTF.

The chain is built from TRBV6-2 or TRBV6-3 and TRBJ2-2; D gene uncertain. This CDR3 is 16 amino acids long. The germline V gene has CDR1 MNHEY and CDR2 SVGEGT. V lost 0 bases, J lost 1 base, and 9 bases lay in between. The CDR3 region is CASSYSSQLNTGELFF. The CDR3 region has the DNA TGTGCCAGCAGTTACTCGAGTCAGTTGAACACCGGGGAGCTGTTTTTT.

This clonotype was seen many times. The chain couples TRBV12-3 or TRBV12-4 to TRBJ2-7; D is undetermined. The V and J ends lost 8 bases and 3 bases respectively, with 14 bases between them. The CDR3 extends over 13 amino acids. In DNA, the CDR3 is TGTGCCAGCCAGGACCCCTGGGGCTACGAGCAGTACTTC. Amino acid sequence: CASQDPWGYEQYF.

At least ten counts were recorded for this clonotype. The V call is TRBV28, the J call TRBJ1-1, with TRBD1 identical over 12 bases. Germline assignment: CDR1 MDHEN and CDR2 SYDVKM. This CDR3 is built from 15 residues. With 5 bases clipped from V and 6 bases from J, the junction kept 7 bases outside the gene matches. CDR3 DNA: TGTGCCAGCAGTGTTCCGGGACAGGGGGCATCTGAAGCTTTCTTT. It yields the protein CASSVPGQGASEAFF.

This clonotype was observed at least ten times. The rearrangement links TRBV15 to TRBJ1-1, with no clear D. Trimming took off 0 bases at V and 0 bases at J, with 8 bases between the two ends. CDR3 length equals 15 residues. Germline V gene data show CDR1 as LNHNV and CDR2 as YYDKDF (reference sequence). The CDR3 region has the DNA TGTGCCACCAGCAGAGATACGGCTTTGAACACTGAAGCTTTCTTT. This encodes CATSRDTALNTEAFF.